One and the same sample provided the 16 T cell receptor beta chains below, sequenced in a study of radiotherapy plus CTLA-4 blockade in lung cancer. Only in-frame clones appear in the TCRdb table, and some are missing; sequencing was by immunoSEQ multiplex PCR. The repertoire holds tens of thousands of clones, with roughly 86% as singletons. The sequencing used peripheral blood, collected from a patient treated with radiotherapy plus ipilimumab. Receptors originate from a human donor with non-small cell lung cancer that progressed on radiotherapy plus ipilimumab.

This clone was detected only once. CDR3 sequence: CASSLTQGFTEAFF. CDR3 DNA sequence: TGTGCCAGCAGCTTGACGCAGGGGTTCACTGAAGCTTTCTTT. The J gene is TRBJ1-1, the V gene TRBV5-8; TRBD1 might be the D (6 bases). The V gene lost 1 base and the J gene lost 4 bases, with 11 bases spanning the gap. Germline V gene sequence: CDR1 SGHTS, CDR2 YDEGEE. This CDR3 is built from 14 residues.

The chain employs TRBV5-6 and TRBJ2-5, with D hard to call. Per germline, CDR1 SGHDT and CDR2 YYEEEE. The CDR3 spans 13 residues. Trimming left V 0 bases short and J 3 bases short, with 6 bases between. The CDR3 region has the DNA TGTGCCAGCAGCTTGGTGGCAGAAGAGACCCAGTACTTC. The encoded protein is CASSLVAEETQYF.

In DNA form, the CDR3 reads TGCGCCAGCAGCCAAGGGGGTGTTTGGTCTAGTGAGCAGTTCTTC. Translation: CASSQGGVWSSEQFF. This chain uses TRBV4-1 with TRBJ2-1; no firm D call. The V end lost 1 base, the J end lost 9 bases, and 16 bases lay between the germline ends. The CDR3 is 15 residues long. CDR1 and CDR2 from the germline V gene are MGHRA and YSYEKL.

The CDR3 DNA is TGCGCCAGAGGAGGGCCTAATGAAAAACTGTTTTTT. Its protein product is CARGGPNEKLFF. V and J are TRBV4-3 and TRBJ1-4; D unclear. This CDR3 is 12 amino acids long. CDR1 and CDR2 from the germline V gene are LGHNA and YSLEER. With 9 bases removed from V and 3 bases from J, the gap between germline ends came to 8 bases.

The V gene is TRBV4-2, the J gene TRBJ2-2; D tentatively reads TRBD1 or TRBD2 (7 bases each). Trimming took off 4 bases at V and 4 bases at J, with 16 bases between the two ends. The germline CDR1 and CDR2 sequences are LGHNA and YNFKEQ. There are 16 residues in the CDR3. The CDR3 protein is CASSPGGGGLTGELFF. Written as DNA, the CDR3 is TGTGCCAGCAGCCCCGGGGGAGGGGGCCTCACCGGGGAGCTGTTTTTT.

This chain uses TRBV5-1 with TRBJ2-7, with TRBD1 as a possible D gene (5 bases). Trimming took off 0 bases at V and 4 bases at J, with 8 bases between the two ends. The CDR3 contains 13 residues. CDR1 SGHRS and CDR2 YFSETQ come from the germline V gene. The CDR3 reads CASSLVGDYEQYF. The CDR3 bases are TGCGCCAGCAGCTTGGTAGGGGATTACGAGCAGTACTTC.

V and J are TRBV5-4 and TRBJ2-3; 11 nucleotides line up with TRBD2. J was trimmed by 3 bases and V by 4 bases; bases with no gene match: 7. Germline V gene lookup returns CDR1 SGHNT and CDR2 YYREEE (reference sequence). The CDR3 loop spans 16 amino acids. CDR3 bases: TGTGCCAGCAGCAAAACTAGCGGGAGTTTAACAGATACGCAGTATTTT. Protein: CASSKTSGSLTDTQYF.

The chain couples TRBV11-2 to TRBJ1-2; D might be TRBD1 (5 bases). Germline V gives CDR1 SGHAT, CDR2 FQNNGV. The CDR3 loop spans 13 amino acids. The V end was cut by 6 bases, the J end by 5 bases, with 13 bases between. Written as DNA, the CDR3 is TGTGCCAGCAGTCCGGAGGGGTCATATGGCTACACCTTC. It specifies CASSPEGSYGYTF.

V and J are TRBV15 and TRBJ1-4, with 10 bases identical to TRBD1. From germline, CDR1 is LNHNV and CDR2 YYDKDF (reference sequence). The CDR3 contains 18 residues. Losses at the gene ends were 0 bases for V and 2 bases for J; bases not matched to a gene: 6. The CDR3 nucleotides are TGTGCCACCAGCAGAGATCGGGACAGGGGTGGCACTAATGAAAAACTGTTTTTT. This translates into CATSRDRDRGGTNEKLFF.

A single count supports this clone. The chain is built from TRBV29-1 and TRBJ1-5; D is undetermined. Per germline, CDR1 SQVTM and CDR2 ANQGSEA. CDR3 length equals 16 residues. V lost 3 bases to trimming and J lost 4 bases, with 19 bases between them. CDR3 nucleotide sequence: TGCAGCGTTGATCTCCCCGACCCCCTGGGAAATCAGCCCCAGCATTTT. Residues: CSVDLPDPLGNQPQHF.

The V and J genes are TRBV6-5 and TRBJ2-7; tentative D call: TRBD2 (5 bases). Germline V gene sequence: CDR1 MNHEY, CDR2 SVGAGI. The CDR3 extends over 12 amino acids. The V end was cut by 10 bases, the J end by 2 bases, with 12 bases between. The CDR3 DNA reads TGTGCCACCGGAGGTTTTACCTACGAGCAGTACTTC. This encodes CATGGFTYEQYF.

The chain combines TRBV25-1 with TRBJ1-2, with D perhaps matching TRBD1 (6 bases). The V end lost 4 bases, the J end lost 4 bases, and 7 bases lay between the germline ends. The CDR3 is 12 amino acids. Germline CDR1 is MGHDK and CDR2 is SYGVNS. This CDR3 is CASSAGAYGYTF. CDR3 nucleotides: TGTGCCAGCAGTGCAGGGGCCTATGGCTACACCTTC.

The rearrangement links TRBV19 to TRBJ1-5; 8 bases fit TRBD1. The junction had 7 bases not matched to a gene; V was cut back by 5 bases and J by 4 bases. The CDR3 sequence is 15 residues long. CDR1 and CDR2 (germline): LNHDA, SQIVND (reference sequence). CDR3 region: CASSGRTGGNQPQHF. The CDR3 DNA follows: TGTGCCAGTAGTGGAAGAACAGGGGGTAATCAGCCCCAGCATTTT.

The rearrangement uses TRBV5-8 and TRBJ2-2; possibly TRBD2 for D (6 bases). Germline assignment: CDR1 SGHTS and CDR2 YDEGEE. Between the trimmed V and J ends, which lost 3 bases and 4 bases, there was a span of 10 bases. CDR3 size: 14 residues. In DNA, the CDR3 is TGTGCCAGCAGCTCGGGACTCCGCACCGGGGAGCTGTTTTTT. Amino acids: CASSSGLRTGELFF. Full variable domain (remainder filled in from reference TRBV5-8 and TRBJ2-2): EAGVTQSPTHLIKTRGQQATLRCSPISGHTSVYWYQQALGLGLQFLLWYDEGEERNRGNFPPRFSGRQFPNYSSELNVNALELEDSALYLCASSSGLRTGELFFGEGSRLTVL.

The chain uses TRBV13 and TRBJ1-5, with no clear D. The CDR3 is 14 amino acids. Per the germline V gene, CDR1 is PRHDT and CDR2 is FYEKMQ (reference sequence). Trimming shortened V by 4 bases and J by 2 bases, and 9 bases separated the two germline ends. The CDR3 DNA is TGTGCCAGCAGCTCACATAACGGCAATCAGCCCCAGCATTTT. Encoded protein: CASSSHNGNQPQHF.

J is TRBJ2-1 and V is TRBV10-3; D remains ambiguous. This CDR3 has 13 amino acids. The germline CDR1 and CDR2 sequences are ENHRY and SYGVKD. Trimming stripped 4 bases from V and 3 bases from J, with 7 bases between. The CDR3 DNA is TGTGCCATCAGTGCTGGGTTCTACAATGAGCAGTTCTTC. Protein product: CAISAGFYNEQFF.